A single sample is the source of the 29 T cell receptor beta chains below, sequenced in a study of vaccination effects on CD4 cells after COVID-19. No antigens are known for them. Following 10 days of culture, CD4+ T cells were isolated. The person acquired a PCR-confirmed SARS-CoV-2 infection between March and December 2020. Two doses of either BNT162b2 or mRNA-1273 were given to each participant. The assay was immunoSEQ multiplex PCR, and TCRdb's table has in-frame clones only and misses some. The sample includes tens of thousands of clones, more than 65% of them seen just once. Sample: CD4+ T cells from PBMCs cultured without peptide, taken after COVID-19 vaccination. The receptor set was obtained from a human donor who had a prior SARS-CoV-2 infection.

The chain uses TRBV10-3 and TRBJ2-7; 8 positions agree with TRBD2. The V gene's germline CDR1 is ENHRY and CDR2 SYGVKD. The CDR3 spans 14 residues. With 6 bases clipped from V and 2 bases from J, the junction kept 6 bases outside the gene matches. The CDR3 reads CAIRGAGDPYEQYF. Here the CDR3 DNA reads TGTGCCATCAGGGGAGCGGGGGACCCCTACGAGCAGTACTTC.

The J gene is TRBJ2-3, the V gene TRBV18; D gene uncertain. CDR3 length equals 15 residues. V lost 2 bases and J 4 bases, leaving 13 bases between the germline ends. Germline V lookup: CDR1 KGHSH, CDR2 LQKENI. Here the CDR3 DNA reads TGTGCCAGCTCACCATCTTCGAATGCCCCAGATACGCAGTATTTT. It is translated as CASSPSSNAPDTQYF.

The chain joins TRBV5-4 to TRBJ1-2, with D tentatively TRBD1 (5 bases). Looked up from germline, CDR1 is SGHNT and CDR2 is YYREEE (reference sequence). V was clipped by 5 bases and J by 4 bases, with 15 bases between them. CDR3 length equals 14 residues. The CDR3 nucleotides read TGTGCCAGCAGAAGCCGGGACCGCGGCTATGGCTACACCTTC. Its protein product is CASRSRDRGYGYTF.

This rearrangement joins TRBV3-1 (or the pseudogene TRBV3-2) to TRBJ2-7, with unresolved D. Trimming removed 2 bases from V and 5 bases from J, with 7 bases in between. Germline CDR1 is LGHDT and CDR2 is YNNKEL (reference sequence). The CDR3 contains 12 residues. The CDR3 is CASSQRQNEQYF. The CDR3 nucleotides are TGTGCCAGCAGCCAACGTCAGAACGAGCAGTACTTC.

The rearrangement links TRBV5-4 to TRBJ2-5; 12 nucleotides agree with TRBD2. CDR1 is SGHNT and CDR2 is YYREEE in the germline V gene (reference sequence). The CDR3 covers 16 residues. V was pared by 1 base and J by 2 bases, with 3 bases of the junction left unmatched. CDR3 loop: CASSLTSGGPQETQYF. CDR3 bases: TGTGCCAGCAGCTTGACTAGCGGGGGGCCGCAAGAGACCCAGTACTTC.

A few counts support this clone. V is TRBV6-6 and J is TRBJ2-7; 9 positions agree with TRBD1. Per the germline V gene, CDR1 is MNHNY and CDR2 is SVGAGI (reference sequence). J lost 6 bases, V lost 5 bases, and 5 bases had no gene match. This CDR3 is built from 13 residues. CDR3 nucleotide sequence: TGTGCCAGCAGTACAGGGGGCGCGGCCGAGCAGTACTTC. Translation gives CASSTGGAAEQYF.

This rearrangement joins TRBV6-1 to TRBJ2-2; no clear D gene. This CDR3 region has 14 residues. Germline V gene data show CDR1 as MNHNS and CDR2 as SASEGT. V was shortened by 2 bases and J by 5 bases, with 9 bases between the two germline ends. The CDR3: CASSEPSRTGELFF. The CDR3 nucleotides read TGTGCCAGCAGTGAACCGAGTCGGACCGGGGAGCTGTTTTTT.

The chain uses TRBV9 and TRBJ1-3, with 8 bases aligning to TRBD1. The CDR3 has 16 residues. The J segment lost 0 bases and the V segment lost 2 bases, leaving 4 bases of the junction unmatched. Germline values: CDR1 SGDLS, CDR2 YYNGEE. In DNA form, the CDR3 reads TGTGCCAGCAGCGTGACAGGGGCGTTCTCTGGAAACACCATATATTTT. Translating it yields CASSVTGAFSGNTIYF.

The CDR3 sequence: CASSYSGTSGSRADTQYF. The CDR3 DNA sequence: TGTGCCAGCAGTTACTCGGGCACTAGCGGGAGCCGCGCAGATACGCAGTATTTT. V is TRBV6-2 or TRBV6-3 and J is TRBJ2-3; TRBD2 matches 11 bases. This CDR3 region has 18 residues. Germline assignment: CDR1 MNHEY and CDR2 SVGEGT. The V segment lost 0 bases and the J segment 4 bases; nucleotides outside the gene matches: 9.

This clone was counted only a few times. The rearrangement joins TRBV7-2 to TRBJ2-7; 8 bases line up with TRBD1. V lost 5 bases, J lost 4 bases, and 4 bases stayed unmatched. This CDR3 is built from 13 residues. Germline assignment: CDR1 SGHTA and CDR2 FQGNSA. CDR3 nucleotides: TGTGCCAGCAGCCGGGGACAGGATTACGAGCAGTACTTC. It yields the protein CASSRGQDYEQYF. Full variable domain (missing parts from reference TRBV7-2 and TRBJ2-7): GAGVSQSPSNKVTEKGKDVELRCDPISGHTALYWYRQSLGQGLEFLIYFQGNSAPDKSGLPSDRFSAERTGGSVSTLTIQRTQQEDSAVYLCASSRGQDYEQYFGPGTRLTVT.

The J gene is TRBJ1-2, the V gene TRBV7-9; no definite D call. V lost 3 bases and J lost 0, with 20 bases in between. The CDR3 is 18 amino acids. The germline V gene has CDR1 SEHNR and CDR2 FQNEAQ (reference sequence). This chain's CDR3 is CASSFTHGQIASNYGYTF. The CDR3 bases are TGTGCCAGCAGCTTTACCCATGGGCAGATTGCTTCTAACTATGGCTACACCTTC.

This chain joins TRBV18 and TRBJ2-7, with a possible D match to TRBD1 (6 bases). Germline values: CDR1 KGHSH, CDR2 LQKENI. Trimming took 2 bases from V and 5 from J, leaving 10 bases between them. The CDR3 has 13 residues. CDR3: CASSPNRENEQYF. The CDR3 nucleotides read TGTGCCAGCTCACCAAACAGGGAAAACGAGCAGTACTTC.

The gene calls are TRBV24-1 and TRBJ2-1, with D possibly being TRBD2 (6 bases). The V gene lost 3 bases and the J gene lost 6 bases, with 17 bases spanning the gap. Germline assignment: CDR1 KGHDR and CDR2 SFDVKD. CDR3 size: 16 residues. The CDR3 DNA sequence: TGTGCCACCAGTGATCCCCGGATCGGAGGGATCAATGAGCAGTTCTTC. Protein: CATSDPRIGGINEQFF.

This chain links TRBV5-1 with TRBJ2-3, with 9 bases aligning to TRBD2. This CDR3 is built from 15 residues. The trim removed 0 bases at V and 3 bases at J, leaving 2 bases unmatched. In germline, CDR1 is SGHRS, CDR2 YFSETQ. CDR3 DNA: TGCGCCAGCAGCTTGGCGGCGGGAGGGACAGATACGCAGTATTTT. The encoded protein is CASSLAAGGTDTQYF.

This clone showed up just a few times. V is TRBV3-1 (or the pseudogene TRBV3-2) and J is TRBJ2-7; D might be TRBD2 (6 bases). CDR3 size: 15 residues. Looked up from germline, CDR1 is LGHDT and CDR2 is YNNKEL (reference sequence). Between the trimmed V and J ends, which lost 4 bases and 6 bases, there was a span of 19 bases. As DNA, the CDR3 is TGTGCCAGCAGCCCACGGGACTCCGGGGTGATCGAGCAGTACTTC. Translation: CASSPRDSGVIEQYF.

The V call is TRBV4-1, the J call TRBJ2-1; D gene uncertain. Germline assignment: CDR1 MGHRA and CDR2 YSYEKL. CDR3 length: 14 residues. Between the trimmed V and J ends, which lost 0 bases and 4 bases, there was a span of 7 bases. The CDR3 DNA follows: TGCGCCAGCAGCCAAGATACATATTACAATGAGCAGTTCTTC. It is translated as CASSQDTYYNEQFF.

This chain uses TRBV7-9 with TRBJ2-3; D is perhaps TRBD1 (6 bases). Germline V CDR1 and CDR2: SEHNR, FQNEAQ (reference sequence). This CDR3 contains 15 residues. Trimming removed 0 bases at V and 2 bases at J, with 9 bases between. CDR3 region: CASSLALGATDTQYF. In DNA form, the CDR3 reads TGTGCCAGCAGCTTAGCTTTGGGGGCCACAGATACGCAGTATTTT.

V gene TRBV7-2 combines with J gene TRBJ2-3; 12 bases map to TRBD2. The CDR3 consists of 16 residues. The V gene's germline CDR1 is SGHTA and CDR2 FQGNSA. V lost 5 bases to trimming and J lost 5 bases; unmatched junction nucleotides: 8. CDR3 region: CASSPLLAGGRDTQYF. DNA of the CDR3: TGTGCCAGCAGCCCACTACTAGCGGGGGGAAGAGATACGCAGTATTTT.

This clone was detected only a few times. DNA for the CDR3: TGTGCCAGCAGCTTATATGGACAGGGCCCCACTGAAGCTTTCTTT. Translation gives CASSLYGQGPTEAFF. The genes are TRBV11-1 and TRBJ1-1, with 8 nucleotides matching TRBD1. V trimming: 2 bases; J trimming: 4 bases; junction bases outside the gene matches: 6. CDR3 length equals 15 residues. Germline V gives CDR1 SGHAT, CDR2 FQDESV (reference sequence).

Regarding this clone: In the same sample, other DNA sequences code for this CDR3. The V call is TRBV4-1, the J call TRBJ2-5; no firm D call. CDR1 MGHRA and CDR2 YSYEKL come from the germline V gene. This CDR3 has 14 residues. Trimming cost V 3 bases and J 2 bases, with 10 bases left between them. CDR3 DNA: TGCGCCAGCAGCCAGGGCGGCCTTCAAGAGACCCAGTACTTC. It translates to CASSQGGLQETQYF.

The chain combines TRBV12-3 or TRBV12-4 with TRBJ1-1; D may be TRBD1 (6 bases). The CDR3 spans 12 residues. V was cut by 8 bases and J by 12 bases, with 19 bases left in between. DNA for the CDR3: TGTGCCAGCGGCCGGGGCCAGGGGACAACTTTCTTT. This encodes CASGRGQGTTFF.

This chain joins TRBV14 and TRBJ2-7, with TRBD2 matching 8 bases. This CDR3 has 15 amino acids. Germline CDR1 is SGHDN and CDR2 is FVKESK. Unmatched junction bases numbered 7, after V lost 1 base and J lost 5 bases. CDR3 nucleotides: TGTGCCAGCAGCCAAGCAAGCGGGAGAATCCACGAGCAGTACTTC. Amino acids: CASSQASGRIHEQYF.

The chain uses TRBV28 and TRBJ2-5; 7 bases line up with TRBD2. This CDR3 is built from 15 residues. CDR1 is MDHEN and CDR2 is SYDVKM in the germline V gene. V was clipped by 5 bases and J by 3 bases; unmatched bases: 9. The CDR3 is CASSPRGLAEETQYF. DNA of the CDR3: TGTGCCAGCAGTCCACGAGGGCTAGCGGAAGAGACCCAGTACTTC.

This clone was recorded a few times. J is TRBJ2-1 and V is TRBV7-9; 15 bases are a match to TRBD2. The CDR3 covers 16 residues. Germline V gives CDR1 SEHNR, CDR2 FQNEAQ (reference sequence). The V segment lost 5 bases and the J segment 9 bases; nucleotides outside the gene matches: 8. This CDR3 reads CASSPNPGLAGGEQFF. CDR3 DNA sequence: TGTGCCAGCAGCCCCAATCCGGGACTAGCGGGGGGTGAGCAGTTCTTC.

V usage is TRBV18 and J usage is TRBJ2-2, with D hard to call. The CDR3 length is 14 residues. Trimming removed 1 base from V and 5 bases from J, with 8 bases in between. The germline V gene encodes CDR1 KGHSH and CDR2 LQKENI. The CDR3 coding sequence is TGTGCCAGCTCACCACTGGACCTAACCGGGGAGCTGTTTTTT. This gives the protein CASSPLDLTGELFF. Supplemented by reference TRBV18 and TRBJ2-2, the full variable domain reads NAGVMQNPRHLVRRRGQEARLRCSPMKGHSHVYWYRQLPEEGLKFMVYLQKENIIDESGMPKERFSAEFPKEGPSILRIQQVVRGDSAAYFCASSPLDLTGELFFGEGSRLTVL.

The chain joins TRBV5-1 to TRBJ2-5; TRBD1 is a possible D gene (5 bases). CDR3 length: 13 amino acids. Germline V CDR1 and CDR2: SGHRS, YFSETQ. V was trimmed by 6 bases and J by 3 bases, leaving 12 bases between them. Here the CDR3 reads CASTLKGEETQYF. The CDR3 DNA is TGCGCCAGCACCCTAAAAGGGGAAGAGACCCAGTACTTC.

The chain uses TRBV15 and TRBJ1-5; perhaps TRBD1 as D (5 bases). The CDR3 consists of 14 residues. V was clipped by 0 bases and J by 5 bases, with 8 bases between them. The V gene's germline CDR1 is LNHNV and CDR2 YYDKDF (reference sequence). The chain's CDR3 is CATSRDDSYQPQHF. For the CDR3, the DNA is TGTGCCACCAGCAGAGATGACAGTTATCAGCCCCAGCATTTT.

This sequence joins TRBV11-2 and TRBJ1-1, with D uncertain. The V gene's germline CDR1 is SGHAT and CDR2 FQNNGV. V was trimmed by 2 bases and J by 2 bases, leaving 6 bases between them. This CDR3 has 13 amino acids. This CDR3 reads CASSLWENTEAFF. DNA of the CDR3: TGTGCCAGCAGCTTATGGGAAAACACTGAAGCTTTCTTT.

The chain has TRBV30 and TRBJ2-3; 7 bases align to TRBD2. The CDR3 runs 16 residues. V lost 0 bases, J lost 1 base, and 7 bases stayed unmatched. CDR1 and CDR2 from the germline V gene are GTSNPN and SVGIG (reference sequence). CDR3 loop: CAWSVGRAGGTDTQYF. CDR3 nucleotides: TGTGCCTGGAGTGTTGGGCGGGCGGGGGGCACAGATACGCAGTATTTT. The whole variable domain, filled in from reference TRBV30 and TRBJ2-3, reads SQTIHQWPATLVQPVGSPLSLECTVEGTSNPNLYWYRQAAGRGLQLLFYSVGIGQISSEVPQNLSASRPQDRQFILSSKKLLLSDSGFYLCAWSVGRAGGTDTQYFGPGTRLTVL.